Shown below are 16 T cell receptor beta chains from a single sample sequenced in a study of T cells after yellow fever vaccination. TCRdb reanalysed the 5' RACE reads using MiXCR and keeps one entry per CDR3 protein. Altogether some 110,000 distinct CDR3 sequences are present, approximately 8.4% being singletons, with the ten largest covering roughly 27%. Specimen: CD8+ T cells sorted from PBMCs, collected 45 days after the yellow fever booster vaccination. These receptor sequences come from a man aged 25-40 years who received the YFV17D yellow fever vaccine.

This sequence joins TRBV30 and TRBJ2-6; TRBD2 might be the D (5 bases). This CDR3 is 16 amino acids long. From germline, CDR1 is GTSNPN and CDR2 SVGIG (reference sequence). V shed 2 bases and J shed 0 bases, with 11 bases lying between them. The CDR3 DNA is TGTGCCTGGAGTCGAGAGGGAAGCTCTGGGGCCAACGTCCTGACTTTC. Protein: CAWSREGSSGANVLTF.

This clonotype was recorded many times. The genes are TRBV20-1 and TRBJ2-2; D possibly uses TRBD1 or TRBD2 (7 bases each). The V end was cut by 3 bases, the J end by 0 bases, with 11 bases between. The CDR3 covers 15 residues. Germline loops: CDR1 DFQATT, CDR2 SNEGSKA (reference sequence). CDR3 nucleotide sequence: TGCAGTGCTAGCAGCGGGACAGCGAACACCGGGGAGCTGTTTTTT. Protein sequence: CSASSGTANTGELFF.

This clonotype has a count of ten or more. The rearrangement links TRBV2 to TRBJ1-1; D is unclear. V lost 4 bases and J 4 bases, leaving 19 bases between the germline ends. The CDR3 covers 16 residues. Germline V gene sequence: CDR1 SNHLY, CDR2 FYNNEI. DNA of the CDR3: TGTGCCAGCAGTGGGGTTGCAGGAAGGTTGGTCACTGAAGCTTTCTTT. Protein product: CASSGVAGRLVTEAFF.

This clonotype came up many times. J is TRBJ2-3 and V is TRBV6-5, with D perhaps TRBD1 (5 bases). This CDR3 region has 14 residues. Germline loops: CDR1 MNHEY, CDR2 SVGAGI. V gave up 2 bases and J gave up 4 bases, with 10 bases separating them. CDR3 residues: CASSYTQGSDTQYF. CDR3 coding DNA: TGTGCCAGCAGTTACACTCAGGGATCAGATACGCAGTATTTT.

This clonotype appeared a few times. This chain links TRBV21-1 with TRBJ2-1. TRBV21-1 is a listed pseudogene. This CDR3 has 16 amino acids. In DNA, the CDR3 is TGTGCCAGCAGCAAAGCGACAGGGGGCTCCTACAATGAGCAGTTCTTC. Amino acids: CASSKATGGSYNEQFF.

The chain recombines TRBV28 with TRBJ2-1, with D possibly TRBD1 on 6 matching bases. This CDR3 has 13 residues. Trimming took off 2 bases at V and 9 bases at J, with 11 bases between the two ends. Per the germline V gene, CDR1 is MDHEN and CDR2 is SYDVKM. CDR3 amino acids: CASSLTGNPEQFF. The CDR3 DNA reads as TGTGCCAGCAGTTTAACAGGGAACCCTGAGCAGTTCTTC.

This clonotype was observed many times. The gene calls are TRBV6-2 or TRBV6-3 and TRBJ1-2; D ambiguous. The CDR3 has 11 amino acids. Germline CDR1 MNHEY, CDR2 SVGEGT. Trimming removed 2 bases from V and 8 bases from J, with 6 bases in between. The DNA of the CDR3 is TGTGCCAGCAGTTACGAGGAGGGCTACACCTTC. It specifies CASSYEEGYTF.

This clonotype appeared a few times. DNA for the CDR3: TGCGCCAGCAGCTTAGTGCCCGCGGGGGGCACAGATACGCAGTATTTT. Translating it yields CASSLVPAGGTDTQYF. J is TRBJ2-3 and V is TRBV5-1, with 7 positions matching TRBD2. V was clipped by 2 bases and J by 1 base; unmatched bases: 7. The CDR3 spans 16 residues. Germline CDR1 is SGHRS and CDR2 is YFSETQ.

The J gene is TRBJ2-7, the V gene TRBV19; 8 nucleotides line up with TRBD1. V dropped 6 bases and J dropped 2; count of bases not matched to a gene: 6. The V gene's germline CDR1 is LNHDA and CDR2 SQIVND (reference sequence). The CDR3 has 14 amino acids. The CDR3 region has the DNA TGTGCCAGTAGCCCGGGACAGGCAACCTACGAGCAGTACTTC. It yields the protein CASSPGQATYEQYF.

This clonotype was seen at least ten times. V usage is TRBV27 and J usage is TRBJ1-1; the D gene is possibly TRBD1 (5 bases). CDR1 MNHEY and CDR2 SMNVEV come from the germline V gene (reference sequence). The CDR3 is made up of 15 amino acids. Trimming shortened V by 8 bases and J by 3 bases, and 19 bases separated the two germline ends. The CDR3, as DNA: TGTGCCAGCGGGGCACCCAAGGCCCTGCACACTGAAGCTTTCTTT. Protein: CASGAPKALHTEAFF.

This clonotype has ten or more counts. Here the CDR3 reads CASSSVGGGGDGYTF. CDR3 bases: TGTGCCAGCAGTTCGGTCGGGGGAGGGGGCGATGGCTACACCTTC. The rearrangement joins TRBV7-9 to TRBJ1-2; 7 nucleotides line up with TRBD1. This CDR3 region has 15 residues. CDR1 is SEHNR, CDR2 FQNEAQ, per germline (reference sequence). Trimming removed 6 bases from V and 6 bases from J; junction bases left unmatched: 13. Supplemented by reference TRBV7-9 and TRBJ1-2, the full variable domain reads DTGVSQNPRHKITKRGQNVTFRCDPISEHNRLYWYRQTLGQGPEFLTYFQNEAQLEKSRLLSDRFSAERPKGSFSTLEIQRTEQGDSAMYLCASSSVGGGGDGYTFGSGTRLTVV.

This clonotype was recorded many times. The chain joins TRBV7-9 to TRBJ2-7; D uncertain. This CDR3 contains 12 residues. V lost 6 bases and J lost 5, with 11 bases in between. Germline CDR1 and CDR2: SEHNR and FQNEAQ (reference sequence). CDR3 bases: TGTGCCAGCAGTGAAAGTGGCGACGAGCAGTACTTC. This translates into CASSESGDEQYF.

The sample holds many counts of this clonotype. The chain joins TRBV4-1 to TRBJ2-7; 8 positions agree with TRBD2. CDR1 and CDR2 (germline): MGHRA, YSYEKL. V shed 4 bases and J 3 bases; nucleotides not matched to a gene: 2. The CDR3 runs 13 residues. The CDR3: CASSLGRDYEQYF. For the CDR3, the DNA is TGCGCCAGCAGCCTCGGGAGGGACTACGAGCAGTACTTC.

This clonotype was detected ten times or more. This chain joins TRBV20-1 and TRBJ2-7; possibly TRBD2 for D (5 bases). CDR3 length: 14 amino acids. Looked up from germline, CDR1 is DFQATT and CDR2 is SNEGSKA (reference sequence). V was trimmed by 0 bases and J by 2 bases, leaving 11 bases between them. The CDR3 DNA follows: TGCAGTGCTAGAGAGCCCAGCGGAGCCTACGAGCAGTACTTC. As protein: CSAREPSGAYEQYF.

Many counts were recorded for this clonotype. Here the CDR3 reads CASSFPGLAGVLRNEQFF. In nucleotides, the CDR3 is TGTGCCAGCAGCTTCCCCGGGCTAGCGGGAGTACTCCGCAATGAGCAGTTCTTC. The rearrangement joins TRBV5-6 to TRBJ2-1; TRBD2 matches 10 bases. The CDR3 has 18 residues. CDR1 and CDR2 (germline): SGHDT, YYEEEE. The V gene end was trimmed by 2 bases and the J gene end by 6 bases; junction bases not matched to a gene: 14.

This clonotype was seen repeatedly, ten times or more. The CDR3 loop is CASSVVSEREIDEQFF. The CDR3 DNA is TGTGCCAGCAGCGTAGTATCGGAGCGGGAGATAGATGAGCAGTTCTTC. The chain links TRBV9 to TRBJ2-1; 8 bases align to TRBD2. From germline, CDR1 is SGDLS and CDR2 YYNGEE. V gave up 0 bases and J gave up 8 bases; unmatched junction bases: 10. CDR3 size: 16 residues.